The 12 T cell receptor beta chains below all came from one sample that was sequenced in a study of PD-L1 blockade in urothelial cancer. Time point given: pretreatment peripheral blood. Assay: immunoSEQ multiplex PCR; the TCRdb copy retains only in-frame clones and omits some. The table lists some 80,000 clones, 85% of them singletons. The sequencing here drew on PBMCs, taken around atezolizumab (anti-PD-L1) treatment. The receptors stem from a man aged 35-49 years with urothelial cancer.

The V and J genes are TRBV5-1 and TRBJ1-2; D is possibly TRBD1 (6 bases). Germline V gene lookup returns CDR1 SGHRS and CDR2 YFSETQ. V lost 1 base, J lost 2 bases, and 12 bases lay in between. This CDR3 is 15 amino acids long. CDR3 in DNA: TGCGCCAGCAGCTTGACCCCACAGGGAAACTATGGCTACACCTTC. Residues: CASSLTPQGNYGYTF. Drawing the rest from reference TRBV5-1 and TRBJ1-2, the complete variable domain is KAGVTQTPRYLIKTRGQQVTLSCSPISGHRSVSWYQQTPGQGLQFLFEYFSETQRNKGNFPGRFSGRQFSNSRSEMNVSTLELGDSALYLCASSLTPQGNYGYTFGSGTRLTVV.

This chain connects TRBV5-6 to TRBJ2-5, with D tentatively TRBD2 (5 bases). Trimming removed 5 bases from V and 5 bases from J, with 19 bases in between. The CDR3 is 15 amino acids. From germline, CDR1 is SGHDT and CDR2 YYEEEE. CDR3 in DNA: TGTGCCAGCAGTGTAGGACTGCCCGCCGGGGAGACCCAGTACTTC. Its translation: CASSVGLPAGETQYF. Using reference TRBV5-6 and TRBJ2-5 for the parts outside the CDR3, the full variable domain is DAGVTQSPTHLIKTRGQQVTLRCSPKSGHDTVSWYQQALGQGPQFIFQYYEEEERQRGNFPDRFSGHQFPNYSSELNVNALLLGDSALYLCASSVGLPAGETQYFGPGTRLLVL.

The CDR3 protein is CATSRATDTQYF. Written as DNA, the CDR3 is TGTGCCACCAGCAGAGCGACAGATACGCAGTATTTT. This chain connects TRBV15 to TRBJ2-3; D is ambiguous. V lost 1 base and J 3 bases, leaving 2 bases between the germline ends. CDR1 LNHNV and CDR2 YYDKDF come from the germline V gene (reference sequence). The CDR3 sequence is 12 residues long.

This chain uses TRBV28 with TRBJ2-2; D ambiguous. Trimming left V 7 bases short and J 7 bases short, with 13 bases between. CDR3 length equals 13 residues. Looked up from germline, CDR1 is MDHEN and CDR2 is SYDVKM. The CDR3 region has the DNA TGTGCCAGCACGATCAATCGAGGCGGGGAGCTGTTTTTT. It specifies CASTINRGGELFF.

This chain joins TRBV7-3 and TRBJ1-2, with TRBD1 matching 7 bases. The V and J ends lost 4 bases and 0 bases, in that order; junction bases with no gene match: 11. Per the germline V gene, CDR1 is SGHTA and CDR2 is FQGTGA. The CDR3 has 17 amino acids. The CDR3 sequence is CASSSPGTADTNYGYTF. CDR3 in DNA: TGTGCCAGCAGCTCCCCCGGGACAGCCGATACTAACTATGGCTACACCTTC.

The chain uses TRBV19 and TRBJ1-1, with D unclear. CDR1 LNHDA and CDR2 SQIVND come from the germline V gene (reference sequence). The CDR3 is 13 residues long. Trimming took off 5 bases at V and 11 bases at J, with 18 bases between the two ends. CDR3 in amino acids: CASSRRAAVRAFF. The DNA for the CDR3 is TGTGCCAGTAGTCGGCGGGCGGCGGTGCGGGCTTTCTTT.

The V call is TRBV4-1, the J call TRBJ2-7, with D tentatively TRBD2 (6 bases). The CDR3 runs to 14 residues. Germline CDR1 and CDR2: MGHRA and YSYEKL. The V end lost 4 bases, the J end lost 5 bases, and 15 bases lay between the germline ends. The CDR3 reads CASSPRDFLDEQYF. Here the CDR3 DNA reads TGCGCCAGCAGCCCGCGGGACTTCTTGGACGAGCAGTACTTC.

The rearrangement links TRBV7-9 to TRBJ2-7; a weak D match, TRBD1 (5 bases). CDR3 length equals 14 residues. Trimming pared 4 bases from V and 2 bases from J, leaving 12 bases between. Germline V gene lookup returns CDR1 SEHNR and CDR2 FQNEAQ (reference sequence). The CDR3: CASSSEGAPYEQYF. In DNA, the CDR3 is TGTGCCAGCAGCTCCGAAGGGGCGCCCTACGAGCAGTACTTC.

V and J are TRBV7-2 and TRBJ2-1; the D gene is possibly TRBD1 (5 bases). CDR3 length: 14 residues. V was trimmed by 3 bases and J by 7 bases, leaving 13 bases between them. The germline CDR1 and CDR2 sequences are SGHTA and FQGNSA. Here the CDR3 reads CASSFRAPQNEQFF. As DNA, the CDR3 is TGTGCCAGCAGCTTCAGGGCACCCCAGAATGAGCAGTTCTTC.

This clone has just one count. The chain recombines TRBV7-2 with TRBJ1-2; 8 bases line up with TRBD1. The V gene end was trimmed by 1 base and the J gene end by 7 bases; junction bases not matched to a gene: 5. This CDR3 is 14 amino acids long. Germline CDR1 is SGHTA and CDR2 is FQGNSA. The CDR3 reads CASSLVQGAGGYTF. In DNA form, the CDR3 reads TGTGCCAGCAGCTTAGTGCAGGGGGCGGGTGGCTACACCTTC.

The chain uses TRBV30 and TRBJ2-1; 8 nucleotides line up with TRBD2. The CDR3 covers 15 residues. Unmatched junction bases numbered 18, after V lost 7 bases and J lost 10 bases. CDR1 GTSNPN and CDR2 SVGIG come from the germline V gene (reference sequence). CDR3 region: CASERSGAGVREQFF. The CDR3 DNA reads TGTGCCTCCGAGCGATCGGGAGCGGGAGTGCGAGAGCAGTTCTTC.

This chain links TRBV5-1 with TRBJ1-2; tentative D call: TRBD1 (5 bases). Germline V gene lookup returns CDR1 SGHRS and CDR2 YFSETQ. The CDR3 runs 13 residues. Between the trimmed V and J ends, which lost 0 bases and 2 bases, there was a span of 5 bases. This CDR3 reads CASSLEGNYGYTF. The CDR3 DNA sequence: TGCGCCAGCAGCTTGGAGGGGAACTATGGCTACACCTTC.